This TCR beta chain was sequenced in a study of shared clonotypes between healthy human individuals. Study-level results: The study generally estimated greater richness for naive than memory subsets.

Repertoires were generated with immunoSEQ multiplex PCR, while TCRdb's copy carries only in-frame clones and drops some. The sample holds 550,000 to 850,000 clones, roughly 70% seen once. Concerning this clone itself: The antigen remains unidentified.

The V and J ends lost 4 bases and 2 bases respectively, with 16 bases between them. Germline values: CDR1 SGHRS, CDR2 YFSETQ. The CDR3 runs to 16 residues. The sequence derives from a woman in her twenties or thirties in good health. Sequencing was performed on memory CD4+ T cells sorted from blood. Subset specified: CD45RA-negative fraction. The V gene is TRBV5-1, the J gene TRBJ1-3; tentative D call: TRBD1 (5 bases). CDR3 protein: CASSRSESGPGNTIYF. DNA of the CDR3: TGCGCCAGCAGCCGAAGTGAATCGGGACCTGGAAACACCATATATTTT.